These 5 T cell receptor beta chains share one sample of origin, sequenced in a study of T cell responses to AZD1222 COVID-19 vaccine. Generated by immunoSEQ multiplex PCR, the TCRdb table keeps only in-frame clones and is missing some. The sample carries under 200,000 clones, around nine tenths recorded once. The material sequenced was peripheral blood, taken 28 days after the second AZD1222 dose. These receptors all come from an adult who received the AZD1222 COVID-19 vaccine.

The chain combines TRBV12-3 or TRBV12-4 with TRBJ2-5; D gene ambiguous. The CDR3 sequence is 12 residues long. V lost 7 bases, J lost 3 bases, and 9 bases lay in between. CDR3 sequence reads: CASKTNKETQYF. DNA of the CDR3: TGTGCCAGCAAGACAAATAAAGAGACCCAGTACTTC.

The CDR3 nucleotides read TGTGCCAGCAGGGACAGGGTTAATTCACCCCTCCACTTT. Its protein product is CASRDRVNSPLHF. V is TRBV25-1 and J is TRBJ1-6, with 8 bases fitting TRBD1. The CDR3 consists of 13 residues. Germline lookup yields CDR1 MGHDK and CDR2 SYGVNS. The V and J ends lost 6 bases and 6 bases, in that order; junction bases with no gene match: 1.

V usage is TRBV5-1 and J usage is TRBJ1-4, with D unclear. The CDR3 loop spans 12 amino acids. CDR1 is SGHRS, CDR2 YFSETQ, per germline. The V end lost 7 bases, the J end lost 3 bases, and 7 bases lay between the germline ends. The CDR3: CASGVSNEKLFF. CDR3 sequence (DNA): TGCGCCAGCGGGGTTTCTAATGAAAAACTGTTTTTT.

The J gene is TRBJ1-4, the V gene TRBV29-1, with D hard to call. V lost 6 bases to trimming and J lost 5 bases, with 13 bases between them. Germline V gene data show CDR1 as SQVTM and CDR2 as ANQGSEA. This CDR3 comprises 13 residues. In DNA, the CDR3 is TGCAGCGTCCTGGGAGTGGGAAATGAAAAACTGTTTTTT. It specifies CSVLGVGNEKLFF.

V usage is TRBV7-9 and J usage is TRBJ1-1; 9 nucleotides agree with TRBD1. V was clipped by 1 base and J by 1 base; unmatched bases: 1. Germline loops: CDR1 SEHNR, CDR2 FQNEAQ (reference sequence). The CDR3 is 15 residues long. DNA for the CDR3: TGTGCCAGCAGCTTAGTACAGGGGGCGAACACTGAAGCTTTCTTT. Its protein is CASSLVQGANTEAFF.